Below are 13 T cell receptor beta chains sequenced from a single sample in a study of T cells after yellow fever vaccination. TCRdb redid the calling of the 5' RACE reads with MiXCR, one entry per CDR3 protein. The sample has around 100,000 distinct CDR3 sequences; 6.5% to 9% are singletons. Sequencing was performed on CD8+ T cells sorted from PBMCs, taken 45 days after the yellow fever booster vaccination. Receptor source: a man aged 25-45 years who received the YFV17D yellow fever vaccine.

This clonotype has only a few counts. The genes are TRBV5-5 and TRBJ2-7, with D perhaps TRBD1 (5 bases). This CDR3 has 15 amino acids. The ends were cut back, 0 bases at V and 0 bases at J, with 10 bases in the middle. The germline gives CDR1 SGHKS, CDR2 YYEKEE (reference sequence). CDR3 protein: CASSLVDNASYEQYF. CDR3 nucleotides: TGTGCCAGCAGCTTGGTGGACAACGCCTCCTACGAGCAGTACTTC.

This chain's CDR3 is CASRLQESYGYTF. CDR3 nucleotides: TGTGCCAGCCGTCTACAGGAGAGCTATGGCTACACCTTC. J is TRBJ1-2 and V is TRBV27, with a tentative D call TRBD1 (5 bases). The CDR3 extends over 13 amino acids. The germline V and J ends were trimmed by 8 bases and 4 bases, with 14 bases remaining between them. Looked up from germline, CDR1 is MNHEY and CDR2 is SMNVEV (reference sequence).

This clonotype was seen repeatedly, ten times or more. The chain recombines TRBV27 with TRBJ2-3, with 8 bases lining up with TRBD2. The CDR3 runs to 15 residues. Germline CDR1 reads MNHEY; CDR2 reads SMNVEV (reference sequence). The J segment lost 2 bases and the V segment lost 5 bases, leaving 6 bases of the junction unmatched. In DNA form, the CDR3 reads TGTGCCAGCAGTCGGGAGGGAGGACCCACAGATACGCAGTATTTT. Translated: CASSREGGPTDTQYF.

This clonotype has more than one count but fewer than ten. The rearrangement uses TRBV28 and TRBJ2-7; 9 nucleotides agree with TRBD1. Trimming took 6 bases from V and 6 from J; bases not matched to a gene: 15. The CDR3 spans 16 residues. Per germline, CDR1 MDHEN and CDR2 SYDVKM. The CDR3 coding sequence is TGTGCCAGCAGCCTACAGGGGGCAAGGGAGTCGGGCGAGCAGTACTTC. It yields the protein CASSLQGARESGEQYF.

This clonotype was recorded many times. The genes are TRBV11-2 and TRBJ2-1, with 10 bases that match TRBD2. The germline CDR1 and CDR2 sequences are SGHAT and FQNNGV. The length of the CDR3 is 18 residues. Losses at the gene ends were 1 base for V and 4 bases for J; bases not matched to a gene: 10. CDR3 coding DNA: TGTGCCAGCAGCTTAGGTCCTAGCGGGAGTGGGGCTTACAATGAGCAGTTCTTC. Translation gives CASSLGPSGSGAYNEQFF.

With regard to this clonotype: This could be a read error, since a much larger clone is one nucleotide away. The V and J genes are TRBV15 and TRBJ2-5, with D maybe TRBD2 (7 bases). Per germline, CDR1 LNHNV and CDR2 YYDKDF (reference sequence). With 3 bases removed from V and 4 bases from J, the gap between germline ends came to 18 bases. This CDR3 has 16 residues. CDR3 residues: CATSSGLGGVSETQYF. CDR3 DNA: TGTGCCACCAGCAGTGGACTAGGGGGAGTGTCAGAGACCCAGTACTTC.

There are many counts of this clonotype. In DNA, the CDR3 is TGTGCCAGCAGTTACTCGGCCGCAGCCAATAATGAGCAGTTCTTC. It encodes CASSYSAAANNEQFF. The J gene is TRBJ2-1, the V gene TRBV6-5; D ambiguous. Germline CDR1 reads MNHEY; CDR2 reads SVGAGI. Trimming took 0 bases from V and 7 from J, leaving 13 bases between them. CDR3 length: 15 residues.

The V gene is TRBV2, the J gene TRBJ2-7, with D possibly being TRBD2 (5 bases). The V end lost 8 bases, the J end lost 3 bases, and 11 bases lay between the germline ends. Germline CDR1 SNHLY, CDR2 FYNNEI. The CDR3 sequence is 12 residues long. The CDR3 spells CASCERNYEQYF. The CDR3 DNA follows: TGTGCCAGCTGCGAGCGGAACTACGAGCAGTACTTC.

In this sample, this clonotype turned up many times. The chain uses TRBV19 and TRBJ2-7; 11 nucleotides align to TRBD1. Germline CDR1 and CDR2: LNHDA and SQIVND (reference sequence). This CDR3 is 16 amino acids long. The ends lost 7 bases at V and 2 bases at J; junction bases unmatched: 10. CDR3 nucleotides: TGTGCCAGTACCCCTGGGCGGACAGGGGGCACCTACGAGCAGTACTTC. Residues: CASTPGRTGGTYEQYF. The variable domain in full, with the rest retrieved from reference TRBV19 and TRBJ2-7, is DGGITQSPKYLFRKEGQNVTLSCEQNLNHDAMYWYRQDPGQGLRLIYYSQIVNDFQKGDIAEGYSVSREKKESFPLTVTSAQKNPTAFYLCASTPGRTGGTYEQYFGPGTRLTVT.

This clonotype has a count of ten or more. The chain uses TRBV5-1 and TRBJ2-7, with unresolved D. Germline CDR1 and CDR2: SGHRS and YFSETQ. V was pared by 4 bases and J by 9 bases, with 14 bases between. The CDR3 consists of 12 residues. Here the CDR3 DNA reads TGCGCCAGCAGCCCGGACGACCTGAGGCAGTACTTC. This gives the protein CASSPDDLRQYF.

This clonotype was recorded at least ten times. The junction departs from the called germline gene at one end, perhaps through a read error. This sequence joins TRBV20-1 and TRBJ2-2; D is uncertain. Germline values: CDR1 DFQATT, CDR2 SNEGSKA (reference sequence). The CDR3 has 10 amino acids. The CDR3 here is CQLMTGELFF. The CDR3 DNA sequence: TGTCAACTCATGACCGGGGAGCTGTTTTTT.

This clonotype has only a few counts. The chain carries TRBV12-3 or TRBV12-4 and TRBJ1-1; D ambiguous. Trimming took 7 bases from V and 0 from J, leaving 18 bases between them. This CDR3 has 16 residues. CDR3 coding DNA: TGTGCCAGCAACCACCCGTCGACAACCATGAACACTGAAGCTTTCTTT. Translated, it gives CASNHPSTTMNTEAFF.

This clonotype was seen repeatedly, ten times or more. The rearrangement links TRBV9 to TRBJ2-1; TRBD2 agrees at 13 bases. Germline V gene data show CDR1 as SGDLS and CDR2 as YYNGEE. The CDR3 extends over 16 amino acids. Trimming cost V 3 bases and J 6 bases; bases outside gene matches: 6. This CDR3 is CASSARTSGSINEQFF. The CDR3 DNA follows: TGTGCCAGCAGCGCCCGGACTAGCGGGAGTATCAATGAGCAGTTCTTC.